This T cell receptor (beta chain) appears in the sequencing data of a study of response to subunit inactivated influenza vaccine. Whole-study results and caveats: Seasonal influenza vaccination, on each occasion, was suggested by the authors to recruit few new T cells.

As to this clonotype: Its matching antigen is unknown.

MiXCR, applied by TCRdb to the RT-PCR reads, yields one record per CDR3 protein. The sample contains around 580,000 distinct CDR3 sequences, less than 15% of which appear only once. This CDR3 comprises 17 residues. Trimming shortened V by 2 bases and J by 0 bases, and 11 bases separated the two germline ends. Germline assignment: CDR1 MNHEY and CDR2 SVGAGI. This clonotype was obtained from a man aged 45 to 65 who received an inactivated influenza vaccine. The V gene is TRBV6-5, the J gene TRBJ2-6; D not certain. Specimen: PBMCs from blood, collected 12 days after vaccination. CDR3 in DNA: TGTGCCAGCAGTTACAACGGCTGGAACTCTGGGGCCAACGTCCTGACTTTC. It is translated as CASSYNGWNSGANVLTF.